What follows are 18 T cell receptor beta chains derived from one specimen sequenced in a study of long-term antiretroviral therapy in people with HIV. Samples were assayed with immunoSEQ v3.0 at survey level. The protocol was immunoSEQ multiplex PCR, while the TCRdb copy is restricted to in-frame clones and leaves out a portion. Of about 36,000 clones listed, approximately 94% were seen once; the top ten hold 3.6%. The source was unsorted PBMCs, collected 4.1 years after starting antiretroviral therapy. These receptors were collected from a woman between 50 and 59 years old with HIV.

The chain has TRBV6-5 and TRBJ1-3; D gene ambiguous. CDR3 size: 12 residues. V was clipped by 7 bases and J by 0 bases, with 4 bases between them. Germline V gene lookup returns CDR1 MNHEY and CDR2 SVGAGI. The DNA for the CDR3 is TGTGCCAGCATCAACTCTGGAAACACCATATATTTT. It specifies CASINSGNTIYF.

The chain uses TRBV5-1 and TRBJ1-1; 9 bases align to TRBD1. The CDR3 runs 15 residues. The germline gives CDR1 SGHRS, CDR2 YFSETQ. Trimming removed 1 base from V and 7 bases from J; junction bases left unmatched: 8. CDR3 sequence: CASSLRGQGRVEAFF. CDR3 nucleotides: TGCGCCAGCAGCTTGAGGGGACAGGGCAGGGTTGAAGCTTTCTTT.

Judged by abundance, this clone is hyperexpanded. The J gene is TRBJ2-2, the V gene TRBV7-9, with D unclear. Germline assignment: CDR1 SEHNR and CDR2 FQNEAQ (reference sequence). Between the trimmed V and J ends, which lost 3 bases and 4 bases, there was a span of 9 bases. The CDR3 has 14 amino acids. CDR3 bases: TGTGCCAGCAGCTTTTATGACGGCACCGGGGAGCTGTTTTTT. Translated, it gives CASSFYDGTGELFF.

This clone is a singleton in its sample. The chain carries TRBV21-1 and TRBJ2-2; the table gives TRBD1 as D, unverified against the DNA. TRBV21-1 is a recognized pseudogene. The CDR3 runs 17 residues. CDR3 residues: CASSTGTGGEVAGELFF. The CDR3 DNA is TGTGCCAGCAGCACCGGGACAGGGGGAGAGGTGGCCGGGGAGCTGTTTTTT.

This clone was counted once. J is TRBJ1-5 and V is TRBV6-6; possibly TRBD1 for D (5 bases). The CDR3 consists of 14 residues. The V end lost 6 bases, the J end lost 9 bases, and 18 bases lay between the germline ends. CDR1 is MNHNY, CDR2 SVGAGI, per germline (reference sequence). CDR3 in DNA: TGTGCCAGCAGATTTGGAGGGGAGGACGGGCCCCAGCATTTT. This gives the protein CASRFGGEDGPQHF.

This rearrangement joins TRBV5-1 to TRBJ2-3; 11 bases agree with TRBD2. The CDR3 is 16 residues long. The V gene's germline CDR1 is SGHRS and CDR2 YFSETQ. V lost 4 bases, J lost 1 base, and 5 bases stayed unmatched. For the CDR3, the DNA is TGCGCCAGCAGCCTTACTAGCGGGGGAGGCACAGATACGCAGTATTTT. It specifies CASSLTSGGGTDTQYF.

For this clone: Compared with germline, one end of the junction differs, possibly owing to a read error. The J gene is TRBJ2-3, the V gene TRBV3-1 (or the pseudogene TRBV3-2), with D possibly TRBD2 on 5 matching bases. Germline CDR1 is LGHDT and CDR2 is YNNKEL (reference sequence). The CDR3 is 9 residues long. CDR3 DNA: TGTGCCAGCAGCTCGACTAACACTTTT. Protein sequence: CASSSTNTF.

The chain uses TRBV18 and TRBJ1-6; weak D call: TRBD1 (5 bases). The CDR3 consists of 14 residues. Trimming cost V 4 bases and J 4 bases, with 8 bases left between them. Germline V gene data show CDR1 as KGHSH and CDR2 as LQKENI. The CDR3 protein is CASSQGPYNSPLHF. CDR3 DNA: TGTGCCAGCTCACAGGGGCCTTATAATTCACCCCTCCACTTT.

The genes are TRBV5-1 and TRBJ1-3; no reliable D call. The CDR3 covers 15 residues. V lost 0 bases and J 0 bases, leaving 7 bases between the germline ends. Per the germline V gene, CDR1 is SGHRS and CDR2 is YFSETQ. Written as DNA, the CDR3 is TGCGCCAGCAGCTTGGGGGTTCCCTCTGGAAACACCATATATTTT. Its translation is CASSLGVPSGNTIYF.

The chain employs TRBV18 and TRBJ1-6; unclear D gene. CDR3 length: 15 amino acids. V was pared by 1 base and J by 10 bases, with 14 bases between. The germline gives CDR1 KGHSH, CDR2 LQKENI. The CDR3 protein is CASSPLGVVGSPLHF. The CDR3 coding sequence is TGTGCCAGCTCACCACTGGGAGTGGTAGGCTCACCCCTCCACTTT.

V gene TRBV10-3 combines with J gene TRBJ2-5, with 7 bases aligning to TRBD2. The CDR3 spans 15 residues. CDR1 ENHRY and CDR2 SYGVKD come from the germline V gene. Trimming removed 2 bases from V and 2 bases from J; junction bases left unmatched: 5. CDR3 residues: CAISEPAGLQETQYF. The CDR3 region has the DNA TGTGCCATCAGTGAGCCAGCGGGGCTACAAGAGACCCAGTACTTC.

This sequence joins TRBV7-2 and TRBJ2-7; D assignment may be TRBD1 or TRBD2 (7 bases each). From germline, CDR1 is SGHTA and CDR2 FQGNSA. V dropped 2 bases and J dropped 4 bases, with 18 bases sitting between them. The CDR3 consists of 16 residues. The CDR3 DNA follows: TGTGCCAGCAGCTTACTCGCCGTCAGGGGGGGGTACGAGCAGTACTTC. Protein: CASSLLAVRGGYEQYF.

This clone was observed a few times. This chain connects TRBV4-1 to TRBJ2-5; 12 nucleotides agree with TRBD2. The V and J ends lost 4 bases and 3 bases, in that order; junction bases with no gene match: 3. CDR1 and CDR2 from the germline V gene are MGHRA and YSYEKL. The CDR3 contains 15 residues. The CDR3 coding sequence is TGCGCCAGCAGCCCGACTAGCGGGGGAAAAGAGACCCAGTACTTC. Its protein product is CASSPTSGGKETQYF.

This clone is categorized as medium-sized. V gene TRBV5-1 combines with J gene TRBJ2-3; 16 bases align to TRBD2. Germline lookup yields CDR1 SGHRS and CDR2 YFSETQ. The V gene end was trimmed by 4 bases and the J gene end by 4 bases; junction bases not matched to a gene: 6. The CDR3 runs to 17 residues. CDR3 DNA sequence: TGCGCCAGCAGCGGGACTAGCGGGGGGGCCGGGTCAGATACGCAGTATTTT. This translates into CASSGTSGGAGSDTQYF.

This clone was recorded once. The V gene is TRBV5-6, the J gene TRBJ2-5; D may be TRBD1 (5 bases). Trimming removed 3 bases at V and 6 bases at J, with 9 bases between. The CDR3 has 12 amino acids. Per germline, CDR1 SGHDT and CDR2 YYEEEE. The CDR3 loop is CASSSQVKTQYF. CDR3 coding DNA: TGTGCCAGCAGCTCACAGGTGAAGACCCAGTACTTC.

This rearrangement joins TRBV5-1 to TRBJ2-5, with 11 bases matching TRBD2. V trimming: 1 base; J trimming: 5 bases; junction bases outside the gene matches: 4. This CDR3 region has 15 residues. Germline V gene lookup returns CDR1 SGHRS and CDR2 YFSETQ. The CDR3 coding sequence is TGCGCCAGCAGCTTGTTTGCTAGCGGGGGGGAGACCCAGTACTTC. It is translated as CASSLFASGGETQYF.

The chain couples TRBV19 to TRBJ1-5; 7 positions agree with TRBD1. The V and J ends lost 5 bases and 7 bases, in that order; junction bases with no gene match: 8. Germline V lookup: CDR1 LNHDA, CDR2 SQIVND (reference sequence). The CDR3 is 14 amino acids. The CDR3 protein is CASSPGQRIQPQHF. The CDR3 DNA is TGTGCCAGTAGTCCGGGACAGAGGATACAGCCCCAGCATTTT. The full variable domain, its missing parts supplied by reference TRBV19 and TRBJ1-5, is DGGITQSPKYLFRKEGQNVTLSCEQNLNHDAMYWYRQDPGQGLRLIYYSQIVNDFQKGDIAEGYSVSREKKESFPLTVTSAQKNPTAFYLCASSPGQRIQPQHFGDGTRLSIL.

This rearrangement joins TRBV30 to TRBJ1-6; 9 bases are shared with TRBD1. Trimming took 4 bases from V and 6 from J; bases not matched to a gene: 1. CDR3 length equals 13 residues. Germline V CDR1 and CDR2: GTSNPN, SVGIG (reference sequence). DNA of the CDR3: TGTGCCTGGAAGGACAGGGGTAATTCACCCCTCCACTTT. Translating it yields CAWKDRGNSPLHF.